The 20 T cell receptor beta chains below all came from one sample that was sequenced in a study of molecular identifiers for immune sequencing clone quantification. One entry per CDR3 protein results from TCRdb running MiXCR on the PCR reads. Here the sample spans 400,000 to 600,000 distinct CDR3 sequences, about a fifth being singletons. Sequences were obtained from naive CD8+ T cells from blood, with Jurkat cell RNA spiked in. Subset noted: FACS-sorted CD8+CD4-CCR7+CD45RA+ naive T cells. The receptors derive from a human donor in good health. Some libraries in this study had Jurkat cell RNA spiked in.

This clonotype has a count of ten or more. The V call is TRBV7-9, the J call TRBJ2-7; tentative D call: TRBD2 (5 bases). This CDR3 region has 15 residues. With 1 base removed from V and 4 bases from J, the gap between germline ends came to 14 bases. Germline V gene sequence: CDR1 SEHNR, CDR2 FQNEAQ (reference sequence). CDR3 amino acids: CASSLVIGEIYEQYF. In DNA form, the CDR3 reads TGTGCCAGCAGCTTAGTTATCGGGGAGATTTACGAGCAGTACTTC.

This clonotype has a count of ten or more. V and J are TRBV6-1 and TRBJ2-3; no clear D. The ends were cut back, 2 bases at V and 0 bases at J, with 12 bases in the middle. CDR1 is MNHNS and CDR2 is SASEGT in the germline V gene. The CDR3 runs 16 residues. The CDR3 DNA sequence: TGTGCCAGCAGTGAAAGTAAAGTTTTTAGCACAGATACGCAGTATTTT. It encodes CASSESKVFSTDTQYF.

The chain carries TRBV27 and TRBJ2-7, with 10 bases identical to TRBD1. J lost 3 bases, V lost 6 bases, and 5 bases had no gene match. This CDR3 comprises 14 residues. Germline CDR1 is MNHEY and CDR2 is SMNVEV (reference sequence). The CDR3 region has the DNA TGTGCCAGCAGATATGGACAGGGGGGCTACGAGCAGTACTTC. Translating it yields CASRYGQGGYEQYF.

The chain joins TRBV24-1 to TRBJ2-1; tentatively, D is TRBD2 (6 bases). Germline CDR1 and CDR2: KGHDR and SFDVKD. This CDR3 region has 15 residues. V lost 5 bases to trimming and J lost 9 bases, with 19 bases between them. The CDR3 spells CATSAQGGAVGEQFF. The CDR3 DNA sequence: TGTGCCACCAGTGCCCAGGGCGGGGCGGTGGGTGAGCAGTTCTTC.

The V and J genes are TRBV5-6 and TRBJ2-7; possibly TRBD1 or TRBD2 for D (5 bases each). V lost 4 bases to trimming and J lost 2 bases, with 10 bases between them. Germline CDR1 and CDR2: SGHDT and YYEEEE. The CDR3 is made up of 13 amino acids. CDR3 in amino acids: CASSRDGPYEQYF. In DNA, the CDR3 is TGTGCCAGCAGCAGGGACGGACCCTACGAGCAGTACTTC.

This chain joins TRBV12-3 or TRBV12-4 and TRBJ1-2; the match to TRBD1 covers 10 bases. The CDR3 has 15 residues. With V trimmed by 6 bases and J by 4 bases, 8 bases remained unmatched. CDR3 in amino acids: CASSLTGGSGYGYTF. The CDR3 DNA reads as TGTGCCAGCAGCCTGACAGGGGGCTCCGGCTATGGCTACACCTTC.

This clonotype was found a few times. The rearrangement joins TRBV20-1 to TRBJ1-2, with D hard to call. The V and J ends lost 6 bases and 4 bases respectively, with 21 bases between them. Germline CDR1 DFQATT, CDR2 SNEGSKA (reference sequence). The CDR3 has 15 amino acids. The CDR3 region has the DNA TGCAGTGCAACCACGCTCCATGATTTAGGCTATGGCTACACCTTC. It specifies CSATTLHDLGYGYTF.

This clonotype has ten or more counts. The chain has TRBV28 and TRBJ1-5; 9 positions match TRBD1. The V segment lost 6 bases and the J segment 6 bases; nucleotides outside the gene matches: 9. CDR1 is MDHEN and CDR2 is SYDVKM in the germline V gene. CDR3 length equals 15 residues. The CDR3 sequence is CASRKHRGRSQPQHF. Written as DNA, the CDR3 is TGTGCCAGCAGGAAGCACAGGGGGCGTAGTCAGCCCCAGCATTTT.

The rearrangement uses TRBV12-3 or TRBV12-4 and TRBJ2-5; 11 bases map to TRBD2. V dropped 1 base and J dropped 3; count of bases not matched to a gene: 1. CDR3 length: 15 residues. This CDR3 reads CASSLETSGEETQYF. The DNA for the CDR3 is TGTGCCAGCAGTTTAGAGACTAGCGGGGAAGAGACCCAGTACTTC.

The sample holds many counts of this clonotype. The DNA for the CDR3 is TGTGCCAGCAGTCCCATTTACGGGGGCCCCGAAGATACGCAGTATTTT. Amino acid sequence: CASSPIYGGPEDTQYF. J is TRBJ2-3 and V is TRBV28; D could derive from TRBD1 or TRBD2 (6 bases each). There are 16 residues in the CDR3. Germline CDR1 and CDR2: MDHEN and SYDVKM. V was cut by 5 bases and J by 5 bases, with 20 bases left in between.

This chain links TRBV6-2 or TRBV6-3 with TRBJ1-5; 10 nucleotides match TRBD1. Germline CDR1 and CDR2: MNHEY and SVGEGT. The CDR3 runs 17 residues. Losses at the gene ends were 2 bases for V and 5 bases for J; bases not matched to a gene: 9. CDR3 sequence: CASSYPGQGPRDQPQHF. Here the CDR3 DNA reads TGTGCCAGCAGTTACCCGGGACAGGGGCCCCGGGATCAGCCCCAGCATTTT.

The rearrangement links TRBV19 to TRBJ2-5; 14 bases line up with TRBD2. This CDR3 is 18 amino acids long. J lost 6 bases, V lost 3 bases, and 12 bases had no gene match. From germline, CDR1 is LNHDA and CDR2 SQIVND (reference sequence). This CDR3 is CASSIGTSGRGPIKTQYF. Written as DNA, the CDR3 is TGTGCCAGTAGTATTGGGACTAGCGGGAGAGGCCCCATAAAGACCCAGTACTTC.

This sequence joins TRBV2 and TRBJ2-3; no definite D call. V lost 4 bases, J lost 0 bases, and 20 bases lay in between. The germline CDR1 and CDR2 sequences are SNHLY and FYNNEI. The CDR3 loop spans 18 amino acids. CDR3 sequence: CASSGALWADRSTDTQYF. The DNA of the CDR3 is TGTGCCAGCAGTGGGGCCCTTTGGGCAGATAGAAGCACAGATACGCAGTATTTT.

This clonotype showed up many times. The chain couples TRBV10-2 to TRBJ2-2, with 7 bases aligning to TRBD2. The CDR3 runs 16 residues. In germline, CDR1 is WSHSY, CDR2 SAAADI. V shed 2 bases and J 0 bases; nucleotides not matched to a gene: 3. The DNA for the CDR3 is TGCGCCAGCAGTGAGGCGGGACTAACGAACACCGGGGAGCTGTTTTTT. It specifies CASSEAGLTNTGELFF.

Notes on this clonotype: With a much larger clone just one base away, this may be a read error. Given the absence of the conserved phenylalanine or tryptophan at the CDR3 end, a read error is likely. The V and J genes are TRBV28 and TRBJ2-7, with a tentative D call TRBD1 (5 bases). The germline gives CDR1 MDHEN, CDR2 SYDVKM. Trimming cost V 3 bases and J 6 bases, with 6 bases left between them. This CDR3 has 11 amino acids. The CDR3 DNA sequence: TGTGCCAGCAGTTTTAGGGGCGAGCAGTACTCC. The encoded protein is CASSFRGEQYS.

In its sample, this clonotype was seen many times. The chain couples TRBV28 to TRBJ1-1; D not certain. CDR1 MDHEN and CDR2 SYDVKM come from the germline V gene. Trimming shortened V by 7 bases and J by 6 bases, and 18 bases separated the two germline ends. This CDR3 comprises 14 residues. For the CDR3, the DNA is TGTGCCAGCATGGGGTTTGATGGGCTCGCTGAAGCTTTCTTT. As protein: CASMGFDGLAEAFF.

This clonotype was counted ten times or more. This sequence joins TRBV19 and TRBJ2-7; D possibly uses TRBD1 or TRBD2 (5 bases each). Trimming shortened V by 8 bases and J by 2 bases, and 13 bases separated the two germline ends. Germline V gene sequence: CDR1 LNHDA, CDR2 SQIVND (reference sequence). The CDR3 spans 13 residues. The CDR3 reads CASGYGAAYEQYF. CDR3 coding DNA: TGTGCCAGTGGGTACGGGGCGGCCTACGAGCAGTACTTC.

This clonotype was observed many times. The chain couples TRBV7-9 to TRBJ2-4, with 8 bases identical to TRBD1. The V segment lost 1 base and the J segment 0 bases; nucleotides outside the gene matches: 2. The CDR3 length is 16 residues. Germline values: CDR1 SEHNR, CDR2 FQNEAQ (reference sequence). The CDR3 is CASSLGQGQAKNIQYF. CDR3 nucleotide sequence: TGTGCCAGCAGCTTAGGACAGGGGCAAGCCAAAAACATTCAGTACTTC.

This clonotype has a count of ten or more. V is TRBV12-3 or TRBV12-4 and J is TRBJ2-3; D unresolved. The CDR3 contains 14 residues. With 6 bases removed from V and 4 bases from J, the gap between germline ends came to 14 bases. The CDR3 here is CASRDRLPPDTQYF. For the CDR3, the DNA is TGTGCCAGCAGAGACCGACTCCCCCCAGATACGCAGTATTTT.

This clonotype appeared many times. V usage is TRBV20-1 and J usage is TRBJ1-5; 7 nucleotides agree with TRBD1. Unmatched junction bases numbered 14, after V lost 3 bases and J lost 0 bases. This CDR3 is built from 18 residues. Germline CDR1 reads DFQATT; CDR2 reads SNEGSKA (reference sequence). CDR3 protein: CSASRRDSRTLSNQPQHF. CDR3 DNA sequence: TGCAGTGCTAGTCGGCGGGACAGCCGTACCCTTAGCAATCAGCCCCAGCATTTT.